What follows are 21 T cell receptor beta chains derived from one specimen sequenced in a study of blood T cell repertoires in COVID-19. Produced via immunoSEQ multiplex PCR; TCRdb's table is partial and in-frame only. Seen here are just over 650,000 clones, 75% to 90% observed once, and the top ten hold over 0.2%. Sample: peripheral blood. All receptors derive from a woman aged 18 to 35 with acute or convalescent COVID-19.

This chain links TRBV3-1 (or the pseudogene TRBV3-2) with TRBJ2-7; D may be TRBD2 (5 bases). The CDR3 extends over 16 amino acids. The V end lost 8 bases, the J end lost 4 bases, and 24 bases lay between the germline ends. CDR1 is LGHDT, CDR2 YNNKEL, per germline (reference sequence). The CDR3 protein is CASSFTGVDLQYEQYF. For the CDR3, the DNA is TGTGCCAGCTCCTTTACCGGGGTCGATCTCCAATACGAGCAGTACTTC.

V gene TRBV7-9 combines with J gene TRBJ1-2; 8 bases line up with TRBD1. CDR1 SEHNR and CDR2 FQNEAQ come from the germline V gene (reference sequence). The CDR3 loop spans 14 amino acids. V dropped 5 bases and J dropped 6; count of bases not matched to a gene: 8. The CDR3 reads CASSGGQGVNGYTF. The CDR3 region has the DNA TGTGCCAGCAGCGGCGGACAGGGTGTTAATGGCTACACCTTC.

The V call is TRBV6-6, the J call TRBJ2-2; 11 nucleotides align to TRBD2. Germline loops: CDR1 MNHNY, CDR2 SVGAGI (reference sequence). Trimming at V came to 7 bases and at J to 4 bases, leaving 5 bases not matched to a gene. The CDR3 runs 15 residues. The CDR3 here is CASKLAGEPTGELFF. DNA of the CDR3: TGTGCCAGCAAACTAGCGGGGGAACCCACCGGGGAGCTGTTTTTT.

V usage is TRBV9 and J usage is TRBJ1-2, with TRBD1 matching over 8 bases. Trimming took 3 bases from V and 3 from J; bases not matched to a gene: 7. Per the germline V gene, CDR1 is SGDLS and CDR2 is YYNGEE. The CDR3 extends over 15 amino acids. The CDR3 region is CASSGTGSRDYGYTF. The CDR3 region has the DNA TGTGCCAGCAGCGGGACAGGGTCCAGGGACTATGGCTACACCTTC.

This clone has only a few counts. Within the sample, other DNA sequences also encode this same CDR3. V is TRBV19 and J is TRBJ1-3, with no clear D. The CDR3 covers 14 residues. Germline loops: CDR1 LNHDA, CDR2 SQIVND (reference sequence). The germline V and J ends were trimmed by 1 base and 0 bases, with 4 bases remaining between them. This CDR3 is CASSIGSSGNTIYF. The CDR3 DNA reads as TGTGCCAGTAGTATAGGGAGCTCTGGAAACACCATATATTTT.

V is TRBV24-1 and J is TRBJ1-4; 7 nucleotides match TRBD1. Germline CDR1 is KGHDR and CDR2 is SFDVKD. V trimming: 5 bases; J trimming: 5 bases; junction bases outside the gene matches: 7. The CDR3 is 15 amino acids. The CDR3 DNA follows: TGTGCCACCAGTGCCCAAGGGGGCCAGAATGAAAAACTGTTTTTT. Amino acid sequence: CATSAQGGQNEKLFF.

The DNA for the CDR3 is TGTGCCAGCAGCTCCCAATCCTACGAGCAGTACTTC. Translated, it gives CASSSQSYEQYF. The chain joins TRBV11-2 to TRBJ2-7; D remains unclear. Deletions cut 4 bases from V and 1 base from J, with 5 bases between. Germline V gene lookup returns CDR1 SGHAT and CDR2 FQNNGV. This CDR3 has 12 amino acids.

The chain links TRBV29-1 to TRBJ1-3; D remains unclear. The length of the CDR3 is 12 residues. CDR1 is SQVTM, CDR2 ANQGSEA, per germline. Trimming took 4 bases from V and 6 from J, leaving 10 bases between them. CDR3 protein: CSVGASQNTIYF. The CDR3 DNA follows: TGCAGCGTTGGGGCAAGCCAAAACACCATATATTTT.

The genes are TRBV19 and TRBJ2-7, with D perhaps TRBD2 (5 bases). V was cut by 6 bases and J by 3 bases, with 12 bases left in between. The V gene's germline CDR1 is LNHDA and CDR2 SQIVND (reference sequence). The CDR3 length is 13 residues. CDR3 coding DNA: TGTGCCAGTAGCGCGAGCGGTGGCTACGAGCAGTACTTC. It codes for CASSASGGYEQYF. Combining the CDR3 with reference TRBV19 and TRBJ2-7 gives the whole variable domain DGGITQSPKYLFRKEGQNVTLSCEQNLNHDAMYWYRQDPGQGLRLIYYSQIVNDFQKGDIAEGYSVSREKKESFPLTVTSAQKNPTAFYLCASSASGGYEQYFGPGTRLTVT.

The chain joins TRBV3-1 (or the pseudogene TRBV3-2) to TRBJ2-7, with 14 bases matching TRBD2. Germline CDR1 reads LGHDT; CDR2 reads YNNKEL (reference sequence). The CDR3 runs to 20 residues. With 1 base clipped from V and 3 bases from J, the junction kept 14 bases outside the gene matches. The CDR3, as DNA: TGTGCCAGCAGCCAAGTAATATCGGGGACTAGCGGGGGACCGATCTACGAGCAGTACTTC. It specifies CASSQVISGTSGGPIYEQYF.

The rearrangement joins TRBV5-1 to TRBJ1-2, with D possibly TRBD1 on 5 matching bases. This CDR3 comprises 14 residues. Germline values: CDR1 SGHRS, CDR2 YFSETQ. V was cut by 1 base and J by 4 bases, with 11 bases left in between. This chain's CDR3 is CASSLNQGFYGYTF. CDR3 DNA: TGCGCCAGCAGCTTGAATCAGGGTTTCTATGGCTACACCTTC. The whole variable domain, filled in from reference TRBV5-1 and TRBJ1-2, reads KAGVTQTPRYLIKTRGQQVTLSCSPISGHRSVSWYQQTPGQGLQFLFEYFSETQRNKGNFPGRFSGRQFSNSRSEMNVSTLELGDSALYLCASSLNQGFYGYTFGSGTRLTVV.

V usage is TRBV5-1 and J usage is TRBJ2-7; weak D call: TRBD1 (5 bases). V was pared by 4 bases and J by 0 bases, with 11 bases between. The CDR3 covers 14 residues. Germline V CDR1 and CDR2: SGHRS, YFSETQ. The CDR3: CASSPRQTSYEQYF. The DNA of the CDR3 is TGCGCCAGCAGCCCACGACAGACCTCCTACGAGCAGTACTTC.

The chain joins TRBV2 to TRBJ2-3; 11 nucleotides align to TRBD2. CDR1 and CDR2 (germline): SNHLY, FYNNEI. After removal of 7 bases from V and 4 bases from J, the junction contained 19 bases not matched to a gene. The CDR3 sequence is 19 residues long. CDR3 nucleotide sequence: TGTGCCAGCACTCCCGGCGGTAGCGGGGGGGGCGTCCTCCCAGATACGCAGTATTTT. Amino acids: CASTPGGSGGGVLPDTQYF.

The DNA of the CDR3 is TGTGCCAGCAGCCAAGATTGGGAGCCTTATGGCTACACCTTC. It translates to CASSQDWEPYGYTF. The V call is TRBV4-2, the J call TRBJ1-2; unclear D gene. In germline, CDR1 is LGHNA, CDR2 YNFKEQ. This CDR3 is built from 14 residues. V shed 0 bases and J shed 5 bases, with 10 bases lying between them.

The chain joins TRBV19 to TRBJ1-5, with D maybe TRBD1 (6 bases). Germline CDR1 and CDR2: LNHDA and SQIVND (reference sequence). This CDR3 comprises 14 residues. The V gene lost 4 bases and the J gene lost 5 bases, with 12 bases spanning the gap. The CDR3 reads CASSRADSDQPQHF. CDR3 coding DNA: TGTGCCAGTAGTAGGGCGGACAGCGATCAGCCCCAGCATTTT.

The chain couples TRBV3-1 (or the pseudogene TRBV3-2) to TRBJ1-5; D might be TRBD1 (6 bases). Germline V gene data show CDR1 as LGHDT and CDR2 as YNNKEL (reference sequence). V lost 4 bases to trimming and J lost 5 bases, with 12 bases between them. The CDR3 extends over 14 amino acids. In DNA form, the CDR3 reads TGTGCCAGCAGCCCATCAGGGGCCTATCAGCCCCAGCATTTT. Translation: CASSPSGAYQPQHF.

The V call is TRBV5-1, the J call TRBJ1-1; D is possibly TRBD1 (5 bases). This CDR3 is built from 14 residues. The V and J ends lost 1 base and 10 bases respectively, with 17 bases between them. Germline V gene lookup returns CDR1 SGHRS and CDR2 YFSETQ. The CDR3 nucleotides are TGCGCCAGCAGCTTGCCCTTGGGGCAGGGAGGAGCTTTCTTT. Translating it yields CASSLPLGQGGAFF.

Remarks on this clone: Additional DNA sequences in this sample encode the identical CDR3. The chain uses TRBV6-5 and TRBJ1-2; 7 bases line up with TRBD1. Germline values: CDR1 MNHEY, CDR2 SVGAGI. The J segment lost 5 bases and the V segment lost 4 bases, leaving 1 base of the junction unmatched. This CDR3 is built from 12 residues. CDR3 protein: CASSSGGYGYTF. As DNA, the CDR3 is TGTGCCAGCAGTTCAGGGGGTTATGGCTACACCTTC.

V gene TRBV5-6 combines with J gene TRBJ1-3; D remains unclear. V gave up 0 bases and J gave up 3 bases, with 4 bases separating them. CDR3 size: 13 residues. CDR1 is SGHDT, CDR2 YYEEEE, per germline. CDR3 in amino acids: CASSLVSGNTIYF. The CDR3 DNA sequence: TGTGCCAGCAGCTTGGTCAGTGGAAACACCATATATTTT.

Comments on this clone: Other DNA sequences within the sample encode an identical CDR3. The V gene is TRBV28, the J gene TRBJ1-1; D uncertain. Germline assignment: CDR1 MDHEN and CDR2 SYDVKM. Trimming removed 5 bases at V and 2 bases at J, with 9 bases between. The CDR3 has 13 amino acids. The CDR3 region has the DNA TGTGCCAGCAGTCTGCGGGGAAACACTGAAGCTTTCTTT. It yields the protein CASSLRGNTEAFF.

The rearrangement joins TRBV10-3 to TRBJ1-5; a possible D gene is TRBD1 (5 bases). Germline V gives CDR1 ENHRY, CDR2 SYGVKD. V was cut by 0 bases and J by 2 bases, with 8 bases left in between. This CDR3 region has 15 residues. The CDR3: CAISESGGGNQPQHF. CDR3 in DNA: TGTGCCATCAGTGAGTCGGGGGGTGGCAATCAGCCCCAGCATTTT.